This TCR beta chain originates from a study of T cell changes during pregnancy in multiple sclerosis. TCRdb keeps only in-frame clones here, not all; method: immunoSEQ multiplex PCR. The profile covers 45,000 to 60,000 clones, with more than 80% appearing a single time and about 0.37% taken by the ten largest. The V and J ends lost 4 bases and 10 bases respectively, with 16 bases between them. In germline, CDR1 is SEHNR, CDR2 FQNEAQ (reference sequence). There are 13 residues in the CDR3. The TCR was taken from a female donor with multiple sclerosis, enrolled in a pregnancy study. This chain joins TRBV7-9 and TRBJ1-1; D might be TRBD1 (5 bases). The sample was CD4+ T cells from peripheral blood mononuclear cells, taken before pregnancy. CDR3 sequence (DNA): TGTGCCAGCAGCTCGCTAGGGCGTCAGGGAGCTTTCTTT. Its translation is CASSSLGRQGAFF.